The 22 T cell receptor beta chains below all came from one sample that was sequenced in a study of STAT5B mutations in CD4+ large granular lymphocyte leukemia. Repertoires were generated with immunoSEQ multiplex PCR, while TCRdb's copy carries only in-frame clones and drops some. The sample contains about 40,000 clones, roughly 79% of which appear only once. The sample was CD4+ T cells from blood buffy coats. The receptors originated from a human donor in good health.

J is TRBJ1-1 and V is TRBV7-3; 8 bases map to TRBD1. The CDR3 totals 15 residues. Trimming removed 2 bases from V and 0 bases from J; junction bases left unmatched: 2. Germline loops: CDR1 SGHTA, CDR2 FQGTGA. CDR3 region: CASSLGQGMNTEAFF. The CDR3 DNA reads TGTGCCAGCAGCTTAGGACAGGGCATGAACACTGAAGCTTTCTTT.

This clone was seen once. V usage is TRBV6-5 and J usage is TRBJ1-2; tentatively, D is TRBD1 (6 bases). CDR1 and CDR2 (germline): MNHEY, SVGAGI. V lost 6 bases and J 2 bases, leaving 10 bases between the germline ends. The CDR3 totals 13 residues. The CDR3 sequence: CASRDSSNYGYTF. CDR3 nucleotide sequence: TGTGCCAGCAGGGACAGCTCAAACTATGGCTACACCTTC.

The chain is built from TRBV5-6 and TRBJ2-7; D not resolved. Germline CDR1 is SGHDT and CDR2 is YYEEEE. This CDR3 spans 14 amino acids. V lost 4 bases and J 3 bases, leaving 14 bases between the germline ends. In DNA, the CDR3 is TGTGCCAGCAGCACCCAGGACGCAAGCTACGAGCAGTACTTC. It specifies CASSTQDASYEQYF.

V usage is TRBV6-4 and J usage is TRBJ2-3; 10 bases match TRBD2. Germline lookup yields CDR1 MRHNA and CDR2 SNTAGT. V lost 6 bases and J lost 4; bases outside the gene matches: 4. The CDR3 runs to 14 residues. This chain's CDR3 is CASRTTSGADTQYF. CDR3 coding DNA: TGTGCCAGCAGAACTACTAGCGGGGCAGATACGCAGTATTTT.

This clone was detected a few times. V is TRBV7-9 and J is TRBJ1-1, with D possibly TRBD1 on 6 matching bases. In germline, CDR1 is SEHNR, CDR2 FQNEAQ (reference sequence). Trimming took off 7 bases at V and 1 base at J, with 13 bases between the two ends. This CDR3 has 14 amino acids. The CDR3 here is CASTQGKSNTEAFF. CDR3 in DNA: TGTGCCAGCACCCAGGGGAAGTCGAACACTGAAGCTTTCTTT.

This clone was counted once. V gene TRBV6-5 combines with J gene TRBJ1-4, with 7 bases aligning to TRBD1. The germline gives CDR1 MNHEY, CDR2 SVGAGI. The CDR3 sequence is 15 residues long. Trimming cost V 0 bases and J 5 bases; bases outside gene matches: 3. CDR3 protein: CASSYSLQGNEKLFF. CDR3 in DNA: TGTGCCAGCAGTTACTCGCTACAGGGGAATGAAAAACTGTTTTTT.

The V gene is TRBV7-6, the J gene TRBJ2-7; TRBD2 matches 9 bases. V shed 4 bases, J shed 6 bases, and the junction held 13 bases outside the gene matches. Germline V gene sequence: CDR1 SGHVS, CDR2 FNYEAQ. This CDR3 region has 16 residues. This chain's CDR3 is CASSSASGTSSGEQYF. CDR3 coding DNA: TGTGCCAGCAGCTCCGCCTCCGGGACTAGCTCGGGCGAGCAGTACTTC.

The J gene is TRBJ1-1, the V gene TRBV19; 7 bases line up with TRBD1. Looked up from germline, CDR1 is LNHDA and CDR2 is SQIVND (reference sequence). The V gene end was trimmed by 3 bases and the J gene end by 1 base; junction bases not matched to a gene: 2. This CDR3 is 14 amino acids long. Here the CDR3 reads CASSMTGTNTEAFF. The CDR3 DNA is TGTGCCAGTAGTATGACAGGGACGAACACTGAAGCTTTCTTT.

The chain joins TRBV2 to TRBJ1-2; a possible D gene is TRBD1 (6 bases). The length of the CDR3 is 13 residues. Deletions cut 1 base from V and 4 bases from J, with 7 bases between. Germline-derived CDR1 and CDR2 are SNHLY and FYNNEI. The CDR3 DNA sequence: TGTGCCAGCAGTGAAGTAGGGGGCTATGGCTACACCTTC. Protein product: CASSEVGGYGYTF.

The chain couples TRBV30 to TRBJ1-2; tentative D call: TRBD1 (5 bases). V dropped 0 bases and J dropped 7 bases, with 9 bases sitting between them. Germline lookup yields CDR1 GTSNPN and CDR2 SVGIG (reference sequence). The CDR3 has 12 amino acids. The CDR3 coding sequence is TGTGCCTGGAGTGTGGGACCGTTTGGCTACACCTTC. Translating it yields CAWSVGPFGYTF.

The chain recombines TRBV7-9 with TRBJ2-7, with TRBD1 as a possible D gene (6 bases). Germline V gene data show CDR1 as SEHNR and CDR2 as FQNEAQ (reference sequence). Trimming stripped 3 bases from V and 5 bases from J, with 11 bases between. CDR3 length: 13 residues. The CDR3 DNA reads as TGTGCCAGCAGCTTCCAGGGGACCCACGAGCAGTACTTC. Amino acid sequence: CASSFQGTHEQYF. The entire variable domain, with the rest obtained from reference TRBV7-9 and TRBJ2-7, is as follows: DTGVSQNPRHKITKRGQNVTFRCDPISEHNRLYWYRQTLGQGPEFLTYFQNEAQLEKSRLLSDRFSAERPKGSFSTLEIQRTEQGDSAMYLCASSFQGTHEQYFGPGTRLTVT.

V usage is TRBV7-8 and J usage is TRBJ2-4; maybe TRBD2 (5 bases). The CDR3 covers 15 residues. Trimming took 1 base from V and 7 from J, leaving 14 bases between them. Germline-derived CDR1 and CDR2 are SGHVS and FQNEAQ. The DNA for the CDR3 is TGTGCCAGCAGCTTAGAAGGAGGTCCAGTGAACATTCAGTACTTC. Translation gives CASSLEGGPVNIQYF.

The chain recombines TRBV9 with TRBJ2-6, with D perhaps matching TRBD1 (6 bases). Germline V gene sequence: CDR1 SGDLS, CDR2 YYNGEE. There are 16 residues in the CDR3. The V and J ends lost 2 bases and 2 bases respectively, with 11 bases between them. This CDR3 reads CASSVEHRAGANVLTF. The CDR3 DNA reads as TGTGCCAGCAGCGTGGAACACAGGGCTGGGGCCAACGTCCTGACTTTC.

This chain uses TRBV30 with TRBJ2-3; D is uncertain. Germline-derived CDR1 and CDR2 are GTSNPN and SVGIG (reference sequence). Deletions cut 2 bases from V and 6 bases from J, with 6 bases between. This CDR3 has 11 residues. The CDR3 reads CAWSLRDTQYF. CDR3 nucleotides: TGTGCCTGGAGTCTGCGGGATACGCAGTATTTT.

The gene calls are TRBV5-1 and TRBJ2-7; a possible D gene is TRBD1 (6 bases). The CDR3 runs 15 residues. Germline assignment: CDR1 SGHRS and CDR2 YFSETQ. V lost 1 base and J 2 bases, leaving 13 bases between the germline ends. The CDR3 reads CASSLRTDQAYEQYF. DNA of the CDR3: TGCGCCAGCAGCTTGCGGACAGACCAGGCCTACGAGCAGTACTTC.

This clone was observed once. V gene TRBV6-5 combines with J gene TRBJ2-5, with D tentatively TRBD2 (7 bases). The J call is uncertain, as TRBJ2-7 better fits the DNA end. The germline V gene encodes CDR1 MNHEY and CDR2 SVGAGI. The CDR3 is made up of 14 amino acids. CDR3 residues: CASSYRGGSYEQYF. CDR3 nucleotides: TGTGCCAGCAGTTACAGGGGGGGCTCCTACGAGCAGTACTTC.

This chain joins TRBV6-1 and TRBJ2-7; 12 positions agree with TRBD2. CDR1 is MNHNS, CDR2 SASEGT, per germline. J was trimmed by 4 bases and V by 1 base; bases with no gene match: 2. The CDR3 is 15 amino acids. DNA of the CDR3: TGTGCCAGCAGTGAAGGACTAGCGGGAGTGTACGAGCAGTACTTC. As protein: CASSEGLAGVYEQYF.

There are a few counts of this clone. V gene TRBV25-1 combines with J gene TRBJ2-7, with 7 bases matching TRBD1. The CDR3 extends over 12 amino acids. The J segment lost 7 bases and the V segment lost 9 bases, leaving 9 bases of the junction unmatched. Germline CDR1 is MGHDK and CDR2 is SYGVNS. DNA for the CDR3: TGTGCCAGTGTCTCACAGGGGTCGGAGCAGTACTTC. Protein sequence: CASVSQGSEQYF.

CDR3 sequence (DNA): TGTGCCATCAGGTCGGGACAGGGGGATGAAAAACTGTTTTTT. It is translated as CAIRSGQGDEKLFF. The chain recombines TRBV10-3 with TRBJ1-4; 11 bases are shared with TRBD1. With 6 bases clipped from V and 6 bases from J, the junction kept 3 bases outside the gene matches. The CDR3 spans 14 residues. Germline V CDR1 and CDR2: ENHRY, SYGVKD.

The chain uses TRBV29-1 and TRBJ2-2; D remains unclear. The ends were cut back, 4 bases at V and 1 base at J, with 10 bases in the middle. CDR3 size: 14 residues. Per germline, CDR1 SQVTM and CDR2 ANQGSEA. The DNA for the CDR3 is TGCAGCGTTGGGGAAGGGCGGAACACCGGGGAGCTGTTTTTT. This encodes CSVGEGRNTGELFF.

The gene calls are TRBV7-2 and TRBJ2-7, with 13 bases lining up with TRBD2. The germline CDR1 and CDR2 sequences are SGHTA and FQGNSA. This CDR3 region has 15 residues. The junction had 7 bases not matched to a gene; V was cut back by 4 bases and J by 7 bases. The CDR3 DNA follows: TGTGCCAGCAGCTCCGGGACTAGCGGGATTCAGGAGCAGTACTTC. It is translated as CASSSGTSGIQEQYF.

The chain uses TRBV6-1 and TRBJ2-5, with TRBD2 as a possible D gene (5 bases). TRBJ2-7 matches the DNA end more closely, so the J call is doubtful. The CDR3 runs to 15 residues. The germline CDR1 and CDR2 sequences are MNHNS and SASEGT. The CDR3 DNA follows: TGTGCCAGCAGCATATTGCTCGGGGAAGTCTACGAGCAGTACTTC. This sequence encodes CASSILLGEVYEQYF.